A single T cell receptor (beta chain) is shown here with its context. The antigen is unknown. PCR was performed using 60 Vbeta and 13 Jbeta primers. TCRdb's table, derived via immunoSEQ multiplex PCR, lists solely in-frame clones and lacks some. The table shows 250,000 or so clones, with 80% to 85% occurring only once. This sample stems from a study of cytomegalovirus exposure and HLA in healthy donors. Study-wide results and caveats: Later work found most CMV-associated TCR beta chains apparently HLA-restricted. Apart from CMV serostatus, no immune exposure information was available.

There are 16 residues in the CDR3. The ends lost 2 bases at V and 8 bases at J; junction bases unmatched: 11. CDR1 and CDR2 from the germline V gene are SEHNR and FQNEAQ (reference sequence). This receptor was obtained from a woman aged 55-70 years in good health and CMV-seropositive. Sequencing used PBMCs. This sequence joins TRBV7-9 and TRBJ2-1, with 8 bases matching TRBD2. The CDR3 sequence is CASSLLAGFLVDEQFF. The CDR3, as DNA: TGTGCCAGCAGCTTATTAGCGGGATTCTTGGTCGATGAGCAGTTCTTC.